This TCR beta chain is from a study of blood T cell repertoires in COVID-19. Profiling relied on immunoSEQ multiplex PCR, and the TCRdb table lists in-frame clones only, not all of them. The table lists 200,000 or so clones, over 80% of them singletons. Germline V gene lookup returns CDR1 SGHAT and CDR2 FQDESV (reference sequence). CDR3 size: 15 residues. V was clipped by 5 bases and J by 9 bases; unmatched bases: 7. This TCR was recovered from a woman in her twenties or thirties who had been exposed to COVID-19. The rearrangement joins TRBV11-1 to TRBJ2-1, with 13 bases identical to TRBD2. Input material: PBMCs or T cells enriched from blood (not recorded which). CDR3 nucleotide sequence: TGTGCCAGCAGCAATACTAGCGGGAGGGCCACTGAGCAGTTCTTC. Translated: CASSNTSGRATEQFF. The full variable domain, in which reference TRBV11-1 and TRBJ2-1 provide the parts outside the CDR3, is EAEVAQSPRYKITEKSQAVAFWCDPISGHATLYWYRQILGQGPELLVQFQDESVVDDSQLPKDRFSAERLKGVDSTLKIQPAELGDSAMYLCASSNTSGRATEQFFGPGTRLTVL.